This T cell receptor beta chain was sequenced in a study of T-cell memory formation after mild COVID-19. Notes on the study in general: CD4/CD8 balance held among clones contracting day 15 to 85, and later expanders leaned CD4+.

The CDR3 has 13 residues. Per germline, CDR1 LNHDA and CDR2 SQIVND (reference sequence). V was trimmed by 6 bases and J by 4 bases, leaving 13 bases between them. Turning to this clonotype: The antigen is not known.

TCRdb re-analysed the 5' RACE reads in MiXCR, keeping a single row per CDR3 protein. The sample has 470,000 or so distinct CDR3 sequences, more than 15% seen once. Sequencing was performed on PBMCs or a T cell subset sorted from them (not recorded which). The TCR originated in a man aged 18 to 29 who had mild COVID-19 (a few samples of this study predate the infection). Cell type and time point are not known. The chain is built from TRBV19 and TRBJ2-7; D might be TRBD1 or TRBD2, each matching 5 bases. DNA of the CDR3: TGTGCCAGTAGCTCCGGGACGCTGTACGAGCAGTACTTC. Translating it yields CASSSGTLYEQYF.